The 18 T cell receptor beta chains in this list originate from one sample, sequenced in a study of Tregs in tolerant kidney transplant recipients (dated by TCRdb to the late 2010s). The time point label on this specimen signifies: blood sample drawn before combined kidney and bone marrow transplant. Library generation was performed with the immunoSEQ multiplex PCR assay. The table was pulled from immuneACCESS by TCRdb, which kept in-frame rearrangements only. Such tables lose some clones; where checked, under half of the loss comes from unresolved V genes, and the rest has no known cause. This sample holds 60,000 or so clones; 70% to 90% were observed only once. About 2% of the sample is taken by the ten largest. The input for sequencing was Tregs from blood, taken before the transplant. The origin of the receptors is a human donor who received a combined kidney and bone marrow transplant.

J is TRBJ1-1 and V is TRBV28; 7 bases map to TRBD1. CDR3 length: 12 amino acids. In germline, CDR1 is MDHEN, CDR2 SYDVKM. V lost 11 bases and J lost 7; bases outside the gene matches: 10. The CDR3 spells CASRQGGGEAFF. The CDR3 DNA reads TGTGCCTCTCGACAGGGAGGAGGTGAAGCTTTCTTT.

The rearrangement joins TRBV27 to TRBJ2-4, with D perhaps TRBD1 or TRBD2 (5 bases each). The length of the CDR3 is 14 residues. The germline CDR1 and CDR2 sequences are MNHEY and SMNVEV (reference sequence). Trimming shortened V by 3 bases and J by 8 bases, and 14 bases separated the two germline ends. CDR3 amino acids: CASSFSGHGYIQYF. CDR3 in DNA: TGTGCCAGCAGTTTTTCGGGGCACGGGTACATTCAGTACTTC.

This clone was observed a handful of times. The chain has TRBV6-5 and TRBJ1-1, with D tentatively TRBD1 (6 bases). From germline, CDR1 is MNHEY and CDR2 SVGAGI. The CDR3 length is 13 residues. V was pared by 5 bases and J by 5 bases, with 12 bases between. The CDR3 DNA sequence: TGTGCCAGCAGTGCAGGGGTTTGGACTGAAGCTTTCTTT. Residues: CASSAGVWTEAFF.

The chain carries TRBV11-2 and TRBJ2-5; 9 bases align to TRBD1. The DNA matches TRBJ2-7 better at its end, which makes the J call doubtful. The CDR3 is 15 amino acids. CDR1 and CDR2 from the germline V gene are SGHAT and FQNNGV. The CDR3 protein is CASSPTGQGTYEQYF. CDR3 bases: TGTGCCAGCAGCCCTACCGGACAGGGGACCTACGAGCAGTACTTC.

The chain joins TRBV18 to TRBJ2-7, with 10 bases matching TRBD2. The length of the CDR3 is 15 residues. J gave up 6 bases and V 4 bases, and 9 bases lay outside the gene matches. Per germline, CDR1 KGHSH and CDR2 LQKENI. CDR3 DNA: TGTGCCAGCTCACTCCTCCTAGCGGGAGATCCCGAGCAGTACTTC. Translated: CASSLLLAGDPEQYF.

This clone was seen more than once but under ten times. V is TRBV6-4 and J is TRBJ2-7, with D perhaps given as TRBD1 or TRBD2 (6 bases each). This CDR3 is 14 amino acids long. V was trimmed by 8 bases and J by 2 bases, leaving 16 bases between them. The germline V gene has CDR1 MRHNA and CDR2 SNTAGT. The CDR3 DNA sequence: TGTGCCAGCGGAGGGGGGATAGGGCCCTACGAGCAGTACTTC. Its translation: CASGGGIGPYEQYF.

CDR3 sequence reads: CATEGKGRNYGYTF. Written as DNA, the CDR3 is TGTGCCACCGAGGGAAAAGGGCGAAACTATGGCTACACCTTC. The chain is built from TRBV10-3 and TRBJ1-2; D unresolved. Germline lookup yields CDR1 ENHRY and CDR2 SYGVKD. V was shortened by 10 bases and J by 2 bases, with 17 bases between the two germline ends. CDR3 size: 14 residues.

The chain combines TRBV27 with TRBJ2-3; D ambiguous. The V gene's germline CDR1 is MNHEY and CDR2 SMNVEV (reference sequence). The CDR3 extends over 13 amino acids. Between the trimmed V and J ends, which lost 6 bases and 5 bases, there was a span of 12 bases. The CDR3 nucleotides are TGTGCCAGCAGCCCCCTAGGGCAAGATACGCAGTATTTT. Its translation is CASSPLGQDTQYF.

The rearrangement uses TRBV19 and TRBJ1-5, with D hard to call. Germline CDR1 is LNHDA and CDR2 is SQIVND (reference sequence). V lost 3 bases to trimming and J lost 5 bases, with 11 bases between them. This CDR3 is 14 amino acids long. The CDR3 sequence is CASSIRPVDQPQHF. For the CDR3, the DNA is TGTGCCAGTAGTATTCGTCCAGTGGATCAGCCCCAGCATTTT.

The DNA for the CDR3 is TGTGCCTGGAGGTCTTCTAACTATGGCTACACCTTC. Translation: CAWRSSNYGYTF. V usage is TRBV30 and J usage is TRBJ1-2; no firm D call. V was clipped by 3 bases and J by 0 bases, with 5 bases between them. The CDR3 contains 12 residues. Germline V CDR1 and CDR2: GTSNPN, SVGIG (reference sequence).

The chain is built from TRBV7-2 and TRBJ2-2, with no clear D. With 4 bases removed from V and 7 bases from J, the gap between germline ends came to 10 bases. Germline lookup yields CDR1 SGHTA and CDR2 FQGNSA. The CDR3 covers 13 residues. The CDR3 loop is CASSSTQGGELFF. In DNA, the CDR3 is TGTGCCAGCAGCTCGACCCAAGGCGGGGAGCTGTTTTTT.

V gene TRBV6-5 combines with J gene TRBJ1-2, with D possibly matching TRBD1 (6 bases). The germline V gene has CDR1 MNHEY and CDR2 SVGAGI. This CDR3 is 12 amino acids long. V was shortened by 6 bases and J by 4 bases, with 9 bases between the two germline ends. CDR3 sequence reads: CASRRQAYGYTF. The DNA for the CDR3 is TGTGCCAGCAGGAGACAGGCCTATGGCTACACCTTC.

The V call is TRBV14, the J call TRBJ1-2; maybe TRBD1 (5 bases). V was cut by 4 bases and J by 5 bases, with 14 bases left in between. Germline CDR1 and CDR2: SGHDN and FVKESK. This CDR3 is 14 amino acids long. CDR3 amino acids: CASSPGTAPYGYTF. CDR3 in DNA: TGTGCCAGCAGCCCTGGGACGGCGCCGTATGGCTACACCTTC.

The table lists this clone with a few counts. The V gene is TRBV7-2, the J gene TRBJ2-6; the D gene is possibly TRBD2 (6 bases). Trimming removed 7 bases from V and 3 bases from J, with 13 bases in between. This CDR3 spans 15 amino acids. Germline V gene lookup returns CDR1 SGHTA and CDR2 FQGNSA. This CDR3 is CASTLQEGGANVLTF. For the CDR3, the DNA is TGTGCCAGCACCCTTCAGGAGGGTGGGGCCAACGTCCTGACTTTC.

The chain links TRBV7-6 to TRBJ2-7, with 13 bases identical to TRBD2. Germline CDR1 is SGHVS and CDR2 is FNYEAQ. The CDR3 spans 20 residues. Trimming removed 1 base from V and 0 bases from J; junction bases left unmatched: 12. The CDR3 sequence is CASSLGGLGLAGASSYEQYF. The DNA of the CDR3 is TGTGCCAGCAGCTTAGGGGGGTTAGGACTAGCGGGAGCGAGCTCCTACGAGCAGTACTTC.

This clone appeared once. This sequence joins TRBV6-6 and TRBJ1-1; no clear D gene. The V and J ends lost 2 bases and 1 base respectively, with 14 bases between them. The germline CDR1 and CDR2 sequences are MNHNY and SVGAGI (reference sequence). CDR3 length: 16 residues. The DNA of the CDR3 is TGTGCCAGCAGTTACCGGCTGGTGCTTCCGAACACTGAAGCTTTCTTT. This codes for CASSYRLVLPNTEAFF.

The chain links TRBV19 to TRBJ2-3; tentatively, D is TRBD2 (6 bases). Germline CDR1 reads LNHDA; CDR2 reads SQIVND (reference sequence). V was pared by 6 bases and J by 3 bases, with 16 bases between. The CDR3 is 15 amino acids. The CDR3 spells CASRQTSLRTDTQYF. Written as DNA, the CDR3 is TGTGCCAGTAGGCAGACTAGTCTTAGGACAGATACGCAGTATTTT.

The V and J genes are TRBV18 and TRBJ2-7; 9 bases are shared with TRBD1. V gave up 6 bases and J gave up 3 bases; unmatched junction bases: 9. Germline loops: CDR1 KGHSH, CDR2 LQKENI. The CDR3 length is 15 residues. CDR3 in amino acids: CASSHGRTGDYEQYF. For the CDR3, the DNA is TGTGCCAGCTCCCACGGGCGGACAGGGGACTACGAGCAGTACTTC.